What follows is one T cell receptor beta chain and its context. No antigen is known for it. The CDR3 sequence is 15 residues long. The V gene lost 3 bases and the J gene lost 3 bases, with 9 bases spanning the gap. CDR1 LGHNA and CDR2 YSLEER come from the germline V gene. The authors ran a second PCR of 7 to 11 cycles using a sample-barcoded 5' primer and a J-beta primer mix. A template-switch adaptor that had 12 random nucleotides put a tag on each cDNA molecule. MiXCR, applied by TCRdb to the 5' RACE reads, yields one record per CDR3 protein. The table has 950,000 to 1,200,000 distinct CDR3 sequences, 35% to 45% seen once. Donation came from healthy Caucasian individuals in Russia who were aged roughly 6 to 95. The sample is drawn from a study of blood T cells in healthy people across ages. Broader study findings: Among T cells, TCR beta diversity per million cells dropped roughly linearly as age rose. Strong correlation linked observed beta diversity and percent naive T cells.

The receptor's source is a young man in good health. The chain combines TRBV4-3 with TRBJ2-6, with TRBD1 as a possible D gene (6 bases). The sequenced material came from blood. The CDR3 protein is CASSHQTGGANVLTF. CDR3 nucleotide sequence: TGCGCCAGCAGCCACCAGACAGGTGGGGCCAACGTCCTGACTTTC.